The text below deals with one T cell receptor beta chain. Original processing methods: Reference gene primer amplification in the assay estimated nucleated cell counts. TCRdb's table, derived via immunoSEQ multiplex PCR, lists solely in-frame clones and lacks some. The DNA gave D and trimming, while V, J and clone size come from that table. Of 55,000 to 80,000 clones detected, approximately 88% appear once; the ten largest clones hold over 25%. This specimen belongs to a study of blood T cell repertoires in COVID-19. Whole-study context: The United States, Italy and Spain were the sources of the acute and convalescent COVID-19 samples. In each case, the material was cDNA or gDNA derived from T cells, B-cell-depleted T cells, or PBMCs.

The germline V and J ends were trimmed by 1 base and 4 bases, with 11 bases remaining between them. This CDR3 is 15 amino acids long. Per germline, CDR1 SGHVS and CDR2 FNYEAQ. The clonotype comes from a man in his forties or fifties with acute or convalescent COVID-19. Sequenced material: peripheral blood. The chain combines TRBV7-6 with TRBJ1-3; maybe TRBD1 (5 bases). The CDR3 sequence is CASSLGNQGGNTIYF. In DNA form, the CDR3 reads TGTGCCAGCAGCTTAGGGAATCAGGGAGGAAACACCATATATTTT.